This TCR beta chain was obtained from a study of cytomegalovirus exposure and HLA in healthy donors. J gave up 7 bases and V 4 bases, and 13 bases lay outside the gene matches. The CDR3 covers 17 residues. From germline, CDR1 is SEHNR and CDR2 FQNEAQ (reference sequence). Clones were read by immunoSEQ multiplex PCR, and TCRdb kept only the in-frame ones, dropping some. The table includes around 160,000 clones, about 89% detected once. This clone was recorded once. The source material was PBMCs. The chain is built from TRBV7-9 and TRBJ2-2; 9 positions agree with TRBD1. This TCR was recovered from a young woman in good health and CMV-seropositive. CDR3 amino acids: CASSYPTGQGGHGELFF. In DNA, the CDR3 is TGTGCCAGCAGCTACCCTACGGGACAGGGCGGGCACGGGGAGCTGTTTTTT.